This T cell receptor beta chain is from a study of shared clonotypes between healthy human individuals. Study information: Each donor's CD8 memory used one plate, CD8 naive two, each CD4 subset three.

This CDR3 is 17 amino acids long. V was clipped by 0 bases and J by 4 bases, with 18 bases between them. Germline V CDR1 and CDR2: LGHNA, YSLEER. Assay: immunoSEQ multiplex PCR; the TCRdb copy retains only in-frame clones and omits some. The sample has about 2 million clones; about 95% are singletons. Only CD45RO-negative cells positively selected for CCR7 counted as naive CD8 cells, so terminally differentiated effector memory CD45RA+ cells were excluded. Study conclusions and caveats: Across subsets, estimated richness was generally greater for naive than for memory populations.

Of note for this clone: Its antigen is unidentified.

The origin of this receptor is a young man in good health. The specimen sequenced was naive CD8+ T cells sorted from blood. The chain joins TRBV4-3 to TRBJ2-5; D may be TRBD1 or TRBD2 (5 bases each). For the CDR3, the DNA is TGCGCCAGCAGCCAAGATTGGGAAAGAGGGGTTGGAGAGACCCAGTACTTC. It translates to CASSQDWERGVGETQYF.